This T cell receptor beta chain was identified in a study of blood T cell repertoires in COVID-19. The wider study: COVID-19 samples, acute and convalescent, were from the United States, Italy and Spain.

Here immunoSEQ multiplex PCR was the method, and the copy in TCRdb shows in-frame clones only, minus some. The table has over 200,000 clones, around nine tenths seen once. The CDR3 consists of 14 residues. Germline-derived CDR1 and CDR2 are SGHRS and YFSETQ. V was cut by 4 bases and J by 2 bases, with 12 bases left in between. Sequencing used peripheral blood. The chain employs TRBV5-1 and TRBJ2-5; perhaps TRBD2 as D (6 bases). The receptor was isolated from a woman in her thirties or forties with acute or convalescent COVID-19. The CDR3 reads CASSTGRGQETQYF. The CDR3 DNA sequence: TGCGCCAGCAGCACCGGACGGGGGCAAGAGACCCAGTACTTC.